The entry below gives a single T cell receptor (beta chain) sequence along with its context. The CDR3 extends over 14 amino acids. V shed 5 bases, J shed 9 bases, and the junction held 10 bases outside the gene matches. Germline loops: CDR1 GTSNPN, CDR2 SVGIG (reference sequence). This sample is part of a study of T cell clonotyping in hematopoietic cell transplantation. Assay: immunoSEQ multiplex PCR; the TCRdb copy retains only in-frame clones and omits some. The sample carries approximately 12,000 clones, approximately 67% recorded once. The chain joins TRBV30 to TRBJ2-1; 10 nucleotides align to TRBD2. The sequence derives from a male patient in his sixties or seventies who had an allogeneic stem cell transplant from an unrelated donor, so the T cells may come from the graft donor. Some clones in this sample may be carry-over from other donors' samples. Sequencing used peripheral blood mononuclear cells, obtained 180 days after allogeneic stem cell transplant. DNA for the CDR3: TGTGCCTGGGGGGGACTAGCGTCGGGGGGTGAGCAGTTCTTC. As protein: CAWGGLASGGEQFF. Full variable domain (rest looked up from reference TRBV30 and TRBJ2-1): SQTIHQWPATLVQPVGSPLSLECTVEGTSNPNLYWYRQAAGRGLQLLFYSVGIGQISSEVPQNLSASRPQDRQFILSSKKLLLSDSGFYLCAWGGLASGGEQFFGPGTRLTVL.